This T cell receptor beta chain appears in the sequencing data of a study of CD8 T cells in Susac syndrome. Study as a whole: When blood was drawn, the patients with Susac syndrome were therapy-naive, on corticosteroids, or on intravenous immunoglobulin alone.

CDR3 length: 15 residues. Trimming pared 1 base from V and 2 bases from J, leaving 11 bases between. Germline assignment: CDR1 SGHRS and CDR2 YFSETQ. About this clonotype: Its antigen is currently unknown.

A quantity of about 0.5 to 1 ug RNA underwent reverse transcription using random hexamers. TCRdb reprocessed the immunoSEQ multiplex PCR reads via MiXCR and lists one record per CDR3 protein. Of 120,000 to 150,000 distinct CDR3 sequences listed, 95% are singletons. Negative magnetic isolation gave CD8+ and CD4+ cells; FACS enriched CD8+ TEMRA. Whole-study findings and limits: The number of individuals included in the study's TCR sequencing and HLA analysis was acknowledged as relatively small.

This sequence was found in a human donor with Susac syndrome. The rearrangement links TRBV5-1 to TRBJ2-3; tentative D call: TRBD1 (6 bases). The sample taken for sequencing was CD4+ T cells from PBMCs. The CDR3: CASSLTGPYTDTQYF. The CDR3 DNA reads TGCGCCAGCAGCTTGACAGGGCCCTACACAGATACGCAGTATTTT.